The 9 T cell receptor beta chains below come from one sample, sequenced in a study of blood T cell repertoires in COVID-19. Measured with immunoSEQ multiplex PCR; TCRdb has only the in-frame clones, and not every one. The sample consists of some 150,000 clones, approximately 84% of them appearing once. Sample: peripheral blood. These receptors all come from a human donor with acute or convalescent COVID-19. The donor label of this sample is uncertain.

The chain is built from TRBV4-1 and TRBJ2-7, with a tentative D call TRBD2 (6 bases). V lost 1 base, J lost 3 bases, and 13 bases lay in between. Per germline, CDR1 MGHRA and CDR2 YSYEKL. The CDR3 is 15 amino acids. As DNA, the CDR3 is TGCGCCAGCAGCCAAGTCTACGGGAGCAGCTACGAGCAGTACTTC. This translates into CASSQVYGSSYEQYF.

The chain uses TRBV2 and TRBJ1-2; D not certain. In germline, CDR1 is SNHLY, CDR2 FYNNEI. This CDR3 contains 12 residues. The germline V and J ends were trimmed by 6 bases and 8 bases, with 13 bases remaining between them. The CDR3 reads CASSQRAGGYTF. DNA for the CDR3: TGTGCCAGCAGCCAGAGGGCGGGCGGCTACACCTTC.

This clone was detected a few times. The chain links TRBV29-1 to TRBJ2-1; TRBD1 aligns across 8 bases. V dropped 7 bases and J dropped 2; count of bases not matched to a gene: 4. The germline V gene encodes CDR1 SQVTM and CDR2 ANQGSEA. CDR3 length: 13 residues. As DNA, the CDR3 is TGCAGCGCTGGACAGGGAGCCTACAATGAGCAGTTCTTC. Residues: CSAGQGAYNEQFF.

The gene calls are TRBV2 and TRBJ2-5; a weak D match, TRBD2 (5 bases). CDR1 is SNHLY, CDR2 FYNNEI, per germline. This CDR3 is 11 amino acids long. Between the trimmed V and J ends, which lost 3 bases and 13 bases, there was a span of 12 bases. CDR3 protein: CASSDSVAPYF. The CDR3 DNA follows: TGTGCCAGCAGTGATTCGGTAGCGCCGTACTTC.

The chain carries TRBV28 and TRBJ2-5; no definite D call. Germline CDR1 reads MDHEN; CDR2 reads SYDVKM. The V gene lost 7 bases and the J gene lost 5 bases, with 8 bases spanning the gap. CDR3 size: 11 residues. The CDR3 loop is CASTSSETQYF. CDR3 DNA sequence: TGTGCCAGCACCTCGTCGGAGACCCAGTACTTC.

This chain joins TRBV2 and TRBJ2-7; no clear D gene. Germline assignment: CDR1 SNHLY and CDR2 FYNNEI. This CDR3 is 11 amino acids long. V was cut by 4 bases and J by 3 bases, with 4 bases left in between. The CDR3 reads CASSARYEQYF. The CDR3 nucleotides are TGTGCCAGCAGTGCCCGCTACGAGCAGTACTTC.

This chain joins TRBV19 and TRBJ1-3, with 8 bases that match TRBD1. J was trimmed by 0 bases and V by 6 bases; bases with no gene match: 7. This CDR3 region has 16 residues. CDR1 is LNHDA and CDR2 is SQIVND in the germline V gene (reference sequence). CDR3 sequence reads: CASSQGTGRSGNTIYF. DNA for the CDR3: TGTGCCAGTAGCCAAGGGACAGGACGCTCTGGAAACACCATATATTTT.

The chain joins TRBV4-1 to TRBJ2-3; TRBD1 might be the D (6 bases). The CDR3 spans 15 residues. Germline V gene sequence: CDR1 MGHRA, CDR2 YSYEKL. V lost 0 bases to trimming and J lost 4 bases, with 11 bases between them. The CDR3 here is CASSQDGGLSDTQYF. In DNA form, the CDR3 reads TGCGCCAGCAGCCAAGATGGGGGCCTCTCAGATACGCAGTATTTT.

J is TRBJ1-5 and V is TRBV6-1, with D unresolved. CDR1 is MNHNS, CDR2 SASEGT, per germline. The CDR3 is made up of 16 amino acids. Trimming left V 2 bases short and J 0 bases short, with 11 bases between. CDR3 DNA: TGTGCCAGCAGTGAACGGGGTCACTTTAGCAATCAGCCCCAGCATTTT. It is translated as CASSERGHFSNQPQHF.